These T cell receptor beta chains were read from a single sample in a study of control samples from healthy donors and cancer patients. Assay used: immunoSEQ multiplex PCR; TCRdb lists only in-frame clones, some missing. The table records around 130,000 clones, approximately 90% of them present only once. What was sequenced was blood. The receptors derive from a man aged 50 to 60 in good health. Each CDR3 is given with its conserved first and last residue. A D gene is named only where the DNA matches it firmly. Only some rows state a clone size, as once, few, many or a class for expanded clones.

V gene,J gene,D gene,clone size,CDR3 DNA,CDR3 protein
TRBV19,TRBJ1-6,TRBD1,-,TGTGCCAGTACGAGACAGGGAACGAATAATTCACCCCTCCACTTT,CASTRQGTNNSPLHF
TRBV29-1,TRBJ1-1,-,few,TGCAGCGTTGATTCTCTCGGGCTGAACACTGAAGCTTTCTTT,CSVDSLGLNTEAFF
TRBV20-1,TRBJ2-5,-,few,TGCAGTGCTAGTCTTGGTTCTCGGGGGCAAGAGACCCAGTACTTC,CSASLGSRGQETQYF
TRBV10-1,TRBJ2-5,-,-,TGCGCCAGCAGTGATGGTGAGACCCAGTACTTC,CASSDGETQYF
TRBV7-8,TRBJ1-1,-,-,TGTGCCAGCAGCTTAGACTCCCGTACTGCTTTCTTT,CASSLDSRTAFF
TRBV5-1,TRBJ1-1,-,-,TGCGCCAGCAGCTTGGGGCACTTGAACACTGAAGCTTTCTTT,CASSLGHLNTEAFF
TRBV9,TRBJ2-3,-,-,TGTGCCAGCAGCGTGGGGTCGAACACAGATACGCAGTATTTT,CASSVGSNTDTQYF
TRBV5-8,TRBJ2-7,TRBD1,once,TGTGCCAGCAGCTACCGGGACAGGGGGAACGAGCAGTACTTC,CASSYRDRGNEQYF
TRBV27,TRBJ2-3,-,-,TGTGCCAGCAGTCCAAGCCAGGCAGAATTAAGCACAGATACGCAGTATTTT,CASSPSQAELSTDTQYF
TRBV9,TRBJ2-7,-,-,TGTGCCAGCAGCGTAGTTGGCACCTACGAGCAGTACTTC,CASSVVGTYEQYF
TRBV2,TRBJ1-1,TRBD1,-,TGTGCCAGCAGTGCCGGGGACAGACCCATGAACACTGAAGCTTTCTTT,CASSAGDRPMNTEAFF
TRBV14,TRBJ1-6,-,-,TGTGCCAGCAGCCAACGCATCGACTCCTATAATTCACCCCTCCACTTT,CASSQRIDSYNSPLHF
TRBV7-9,TRBJ2-7,-,-,TGTGCCAGCAGCTCCAGACACGGCGAGCAGTACTTC,CASSSRHGEQYF
TRBV5-1,TRBJ2-7,TRBD2,-,TGCGCCAGCCGCCCCGTAGCGGGTACCTACGAGCAGTACTTC,CASRPVAGTYEQYF
TRBV6-5,TRBJ2-7,-,-,TGTGCCTCTGAGCCACATTCCTACGAGCAGTACTTC,CASEPHSYEQYF
TRBV19,TRBJ2-1,TRBD1,-,TGTGCCAGTAGAAAGGACAGGGGCTCCTACAATGAGCAGTTCTTC,CASRKDRGSYNEQFF